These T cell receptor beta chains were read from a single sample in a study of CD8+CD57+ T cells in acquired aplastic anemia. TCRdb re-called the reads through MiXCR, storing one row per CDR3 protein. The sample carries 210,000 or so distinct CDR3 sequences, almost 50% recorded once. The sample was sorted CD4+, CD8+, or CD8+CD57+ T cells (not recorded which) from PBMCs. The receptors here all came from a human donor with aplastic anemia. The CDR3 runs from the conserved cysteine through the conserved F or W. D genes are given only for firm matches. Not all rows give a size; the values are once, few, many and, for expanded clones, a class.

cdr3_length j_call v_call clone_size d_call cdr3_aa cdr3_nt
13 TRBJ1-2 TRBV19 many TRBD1 CASTLGQGEGYTF TGTGCCAGTACCCTGGGACAGGGGGAAGGCTACACCTTC
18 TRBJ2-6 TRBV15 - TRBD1 CATSREGTGVAGANVLTF TGTGCCACCAGCAGAGAGGGGACAGGGGTTGCTGGGGCCAACGTCCTGACTTTC
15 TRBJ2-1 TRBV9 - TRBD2 CASSVLAGAVNEQFF TGTGCCAGCAGCGTTTTAGCGGGAGCCGTGAATGAGCAGTTCTTC
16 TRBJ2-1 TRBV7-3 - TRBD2 CASRPLLAGGQNEQFF TGTGCCAGCAGACCACTCCTAGCGGGGGGTCAGAATGAGCAGTTCTTC
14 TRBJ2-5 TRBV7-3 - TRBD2 CASSDTSGRMTQYF TGTGCCAGCAGCGATACTAGCGGGCGGATGACCCAGTACTTC
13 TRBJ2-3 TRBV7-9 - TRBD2 CASSKRDTDTQYF TGTGCCAGCAGCAAGCGGGACACAGATACGCAGTATTTT
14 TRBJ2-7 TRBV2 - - CASSHSTAGAEQYF TGTGCCAGCAGCCACTCCACCGCGGGCGCCGAGCAGTACTTC
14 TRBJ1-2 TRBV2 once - CASSLSGTNYGYTF TGTGCCAGCAGCCTATCCGGGACTAACTATGGCTACACCTTC
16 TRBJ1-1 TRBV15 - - CATSKRTVSNNTEAFF TGTGCCACCAGCAAAAGAACGGTGTCGAACAACACTGAAGCTTTCTTT
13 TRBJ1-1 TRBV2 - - CASSFGQNTEAFF TGTGCCAGCAGTTTCGGACAGAACACTGAAGCTTTCTTT
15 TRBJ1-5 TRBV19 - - CASSLIRDSGQPQHF TGTGCCAGTAGTCTGATAAGGGATAGCGGTCAGCCCCAGCATTTT
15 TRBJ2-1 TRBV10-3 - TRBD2 CAISESITSGDEQFF TGTGCCATCAGTGAGTCTATCACTAGCGGGGATGAGCAGTTCTTC
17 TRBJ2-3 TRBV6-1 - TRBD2 CASSSPGAGGIADTQYF TGTGCCAGCAGTAGCCCGGGGGCGGGGGGGATCGCAGATACGCAGTATTTT
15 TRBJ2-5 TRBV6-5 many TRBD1 CASSYSRQGEETQYF TGTGCCAGCAGTTATTCGAGACAGGGGGAAGAGACCCAGTACTTC
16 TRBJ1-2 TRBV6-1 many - CASSEGAQGRLGGYTF TGTGCCAGCAGTGAAGGGGCCCAGGGGCGACTAGGGGGCTACACCTTC
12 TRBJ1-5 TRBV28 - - CASSLGEETQHF TGTGCCAGCAGTTTAGGAGAGGAGACCCAGCATTTT
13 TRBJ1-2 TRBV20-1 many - CSYYSGFNYGYTF TGCAGTTACTATTCAGGGTTCAACTATGGCTACACCTTC
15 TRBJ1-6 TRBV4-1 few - CASSQAPLGGSPLHF TGCGCCAGCAGCCAAGCCCCCCTTGGGGGCTCACCCCTCCACTTT
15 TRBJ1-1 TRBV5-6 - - CASSPPLVENTEAFF TGTGCCAGCAGCCCTCCTTTAGTGGAGAACACTGAAGCTTTCTTT
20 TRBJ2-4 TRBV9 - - CASSVGIGGDPTLAKNIQYF TGTGCCAGCAGCGTAGGGATTGGAGGGGATCCAACACTAGCCAAAAACATTCAGTACTTC
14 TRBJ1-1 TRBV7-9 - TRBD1 CASSWGQQNTEAFF TGTGCCAGCAGCTGGGGACAGCAGAACACTGAAGCTTTCTTT
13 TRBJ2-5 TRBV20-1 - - CSAITGTSETQYF TGCAGTGCTATCACCGGGACTTCCGAGACCCAGTACTTC
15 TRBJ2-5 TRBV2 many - CASRATGTAQETQYF TGTGCCAGCAGGGCAACCGGGACTGCGCAAGAGACCCAGTACTTC
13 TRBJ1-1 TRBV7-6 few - CASSLDSSTEAFF TGTGCCAGCAGCTTGGACAGCAGCACTGAAGCTTTCTTT
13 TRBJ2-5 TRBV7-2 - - CASSTGLGETQYF TGTGCCAGCAGCACGGGACTCGGGGAGACCCAGTACTTC
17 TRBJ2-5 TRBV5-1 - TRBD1 CASSPHRGQGGFGVQYF TGTGCCAGCAGCCCGCATAGGGGACAGGGGGGTTTTGGTGTCCAGTACTTC
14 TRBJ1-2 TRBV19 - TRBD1 CASSIDPGGSGYTF TGTGCCAGTAGTATAGATCCAGGGGGATCTGGCTACACCTTC
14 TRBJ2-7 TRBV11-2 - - CASRRAGGDYEQYF TGTGCCAGTCGGCGGGCAGGGGGGGACTACGAGCAGTACTTC
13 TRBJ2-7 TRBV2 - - CASSGRTGTEQYF TGTGCCAGCAGTGGACGGACGGGGACCGAGCAGTACTTC
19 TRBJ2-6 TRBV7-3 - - CASSLKLGRGLSGANVLTF TGTGCCAGCAGCTTAAAGTTAGGGAGGGGGCTCTCTGGGGCCAACGTCCTGACTTTC
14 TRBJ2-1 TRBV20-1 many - CSAYGSQGYNEQFF TGCAGTGCCTATGGCAGCCAGGGGTACAATGAGCAGTTCTTC
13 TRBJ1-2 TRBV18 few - CASSRTPGYGYTF TGTGCCAGCTCACGGACGCCAGGCTATGGCTACACCTTC
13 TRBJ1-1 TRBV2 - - CASSLLDGTEAFF TGTGCCAGCAGTTTATTGGACGGGACTGAAGCTTTCTTT
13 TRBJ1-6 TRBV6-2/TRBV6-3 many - CASSPEDNSPLHF TGTGCCAGCAGTCCCGAAGATAATTCACCCCTCCACTTT
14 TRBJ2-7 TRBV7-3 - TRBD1 CASSFPGQPYEQYF TGTGCCAGCAGCTTTCCGGGACAGCCATACGAGCAGTACTTC
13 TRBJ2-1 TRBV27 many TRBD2 CASRQGLAGSLSF TGTGCCAGCAGACAGGGACTAGCGGGAAGTCTGTCCTTC
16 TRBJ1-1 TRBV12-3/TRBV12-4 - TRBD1 CASSARTGRGNTEAFF TGTGCCAGCAGTGCCCGGACAGGGCGCGGGAACACTGAAGCTTTCTTT
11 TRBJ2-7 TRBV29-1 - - CSVGAEYEQYF TGCAGCGTTGGAGCGGAATACGAGCAGTACTTC
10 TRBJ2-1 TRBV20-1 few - CSARMNEQFF TGCAGTGCTAGAATGAATGAGCAGTTCTTC
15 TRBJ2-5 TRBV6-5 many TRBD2 CASSSGLAMRETQYF TGTGCCAGCAGTTCCGGACTAGCGATGAGGGAGACCCAGTACTTC
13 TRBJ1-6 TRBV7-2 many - CASSYPNGSPLHF TGTGCCAGCAGCTACCCCAACGGATCACCCCTCCACTTT
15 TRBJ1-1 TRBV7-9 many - CASSLGGNDGAEAFF TGTGCCAGCAGCTTGGGGGGGAATGATGGCGCTGAAGCTTTCTTT
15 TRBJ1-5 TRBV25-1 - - CASSPHVASNQPQHF TGTGCCAGCAGCCCCCACGTTGCTAGCAATCAGCCCCAGCATTTT
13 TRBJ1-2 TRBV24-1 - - CATSDAGDYGYTF TGTGCCACCAGTGACGCAGGAGACTATGGCTACACCTTC
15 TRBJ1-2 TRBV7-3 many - CASSLKGTLRDGYTF TGTGCCAGCAGCTTAAAAGGCACCCTGAGGGATGGCTACACCTTC
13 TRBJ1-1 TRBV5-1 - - CASSLVPASEAFF TGCGCCAGCAGCTTGGTCCCGGCATCTGAAGCTTTCTTT
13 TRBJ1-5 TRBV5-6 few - CVSSQYSNQPQHF TGTGTCAGCAGTCAATATAGCAATCAGCCCCAGCATTTT
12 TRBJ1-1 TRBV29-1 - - CSVESMNTEAFF TGCAGCGTTGAATCCATGAACACTGAAGCTTTCTTT
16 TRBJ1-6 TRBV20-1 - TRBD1 CSARNPGQGGNSPLHF TGCAGTGCTAGAAACCCGGGACAGGGAGGGAATTCACCCCTCCACTTT
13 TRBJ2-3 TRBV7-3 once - CASSLGPEGTQYF TGTGCCAGCAGCTTAGGGCCAGAAGGTACGCAGTATTTT
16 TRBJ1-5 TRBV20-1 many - CSARAQADGSNQPQHF TGCAGTGCTAGAGCCCAGGCAGACGGAAGCAATCAGCCCCAGCATTTT
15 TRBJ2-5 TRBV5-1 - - CASSLGTGGGGTQYF TGCGCCAGCAGCTTGGGGACAGGAGGGGGAGGGACCCAGTACTTC
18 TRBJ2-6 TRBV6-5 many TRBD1 CASSSSGTGASGANVLTF TGTGCCAGCAGTTCTTCCGGGACAGGGGCCTCTGGGGCCAACGTCCTGACTTTC
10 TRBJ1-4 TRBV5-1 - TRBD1 CASSLGGQGF TGTGCCAGCAGCTTGGGGGGACAGGGGTTT
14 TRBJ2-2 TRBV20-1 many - CSVKRQGDTGELFF TGCAGTGTCAAAAGGCAGGGCGACACCGGGGAGCTGTTTTTT
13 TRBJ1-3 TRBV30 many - CAWSKGSGNTIYF TGTGCCTGGAGTAAAGGCTCTGGAAACACCATATATTTT
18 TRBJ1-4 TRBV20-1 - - CSARDLKGLITTNEKLFF TGCAGTGCTAGAGATCTGAAGGGTCTTATAACAACTAATGAAAAACTGTTTTTT